This T cell receptor (beta chain) comes out of a study of identifying expanded T cells in peripheral blood. Study results and limitations: Across healthy donors, higher total template counts meant significantly greater roughly 2-week count variance.

Comments on this clone: What it binds is unknown.

CDR3 length: 13 amino acids. The V and J ends lost 2 bases and 5 bases respectively, with 9 bases between them. Looked up from germline, CDR1 is MDHEN and CDR2 is SYDVKM. The table came from immunoSEQ multiplex PCR; TCRdb's copy has only in-frame clones and leaves some out. Among 85,000 to 100,000 clones listed, roughly 88% were seen once. During the collection period, no donor immune events like infections were recorded. The TCR originated in a person between 18 and 69 years old in good health. Input material: blood. The chain recombines TRBV28 with TRBJ2-5; D might be TRBD1 or TRBD2, each matching 5 bases. This CDR3 reads CASSLGGEETQYF. For the CDR3, the DNA is TGTGCCAGCAGTTTAGGGGGTGAGGAGACCCAGTACTTC.